A selection of T cell receptor beta chains follows, all from one sample in a study of T cell changes during pregnancy in multiple sclerosis. Only in-frame clones appear in the TCRdb table, and some are missing; sequencing was by immunoSEQ multiplex PCR. The sample includes around 50,000 clones, about 91% of them seen just once. The sequencing here drew on peripheral blood, taken after pregnancy. These receptors were collected from a female donor in good health, enrolled as a control in a pregnancy study. Each CDR3 is given with its conserved first and last residue. D genes are given only for firm matches. Expanded clones are given a class, and other clones once, few, many or no size at all.

j_gene | abundance | v_gene | d_gene | CDR3aa | CDR3nt
TRBJ1-2 | once | TRBV18 | . | CASSPPSSYGYTF | TGTGCCAGCTCACCACCGTCGAGCTATGGCTACACCTTC
TRBJ2-7 | . | TRBV5-1 | . | CASGSRQGGTGEQYF | TGCGCCAGCGGATCACGCCAGGGGGGTACCGGGGAGCAGTACTTC
TRBJ2-1 | . | TRBV6-4 | TRBD2 | CASRTISGAYNEQFF | TGTGCCAGCAGAACTATTAGCGGGGCCTACAATGAGCAGTTCTTC
TRBJ2-6 | . | TRBV30 | TRBD1 | CAWDRGDSGANVLTF | TGTGCCTGGGACAGGGGGGATTCTGGGGCCAACGTCCTGACTTTC
TRBJ1-2 | . | TRBV5-1 | . | CASSLDPGQWNGYTF | TGCGCCAGCAGCTTGGACCCCGGACAGTGGAATGGCTACACCTTC
TRBJ2-5 | . | TRBV4-2 | . | CASSQSPNPRETQYF | TGTGCCAGCAGCCAAAGTCCGAATCCTCGGGAGACCCAGTACTTC
TRBJ2-1 | . | TRBV30 | TRBD2 | CAWSRLAIHNEQFF | TGTGCCTGGAGTAGACTAGCGATTCACAATGAGCAGTTCTTC
TRBJ2-7 | . | TRBV29-1 | . | CSVGDTIPYEQYF | TGCAGCGTTGGGGACACAATTCCCTACGAGCAGTACTTC
TRBJ2-3 | . | TRBV9 | . | CASSVARGTDTQYF | TGTGCCAGCAGCGTAGCCAGGGGCACAGATACGCAGTATTTT
TRBJ1-5 | . | TRBV30 | . | CAWSRTVQGQPQHF | TGTGCCTGGAGTCGGACGGTCCAGGGCCAGCCCCAGCATTTT
TRBJ2-5 | . | TRBV5-1 | TRBD1 | CASSPGTGAKETQYF | TGCGCCAGCAGCCCGGGGACAGGGGCGAAAGAGACCCAGTACTTC
TRBJ2-7 | . | TRBV12-5 | TRBD1 | CASGLAPGTGGSYEQYF | TGTGCTAGTGGTCTCGCCCCCGGGACAGGTGGGTCCTACGAGCAGTACTTC
TRBJ1-2 | . | TRBV7-2 | TRBD1 | CASAFVGTGGESYGYTF | TGTGCCAGCGCATTCGTCGGGACAGGGGGAGAGTCCTATGGCTACACCTTC
TRBJ2-7 | . | TRBV28 | TRBD2 | CASSFPLAGAREQYF | TGTGCCAGCAGTTTCCCGCTAGCGGGAGCGCGCGAGCAGTACTTC
TRBJ1-1 | once | TRBV6-6 | TRBD1 | CASSLGQGSTEAFF | TGTGCCAGCAGTTTGGGACAGGGGAGCACTGAAGCTTTCTTT
TRBJ2-1 | . | TRBV5-4 | TRBD1 | CASSLGDRGSNYNEQFF | TGTGCCAGCAGCTTGGGGGACAGGGGGTCCAACTACAATGAGCAGTTCTTC
TRBJ2-1 | . | TRBV7-9 | . | CASSLAAGSEQFF | TGTGCCAGCAGCTTAGCGGCGGGGTCTGAGCAGTTCTTC
TRBJ1-6 | . | TRBV6-1 | . | CASREIQVYNSPLHF | TGTGCCAGCAGAGAAATCCAGGTTTATAATTCACCCCTCCACTTT
TRBJ2-1 | . | TRBV10-2 | . | CASSLGAVHSYNEQFF | TGCGCCAGCAGCCTAGGTGCGGTGCACTCCTACAATGAGCAGTTCTTC
TRBJ2-7 | . | TRBV10-3 | . | CAIARQDDEQYF | TGTGCCATCGCTCGACAGGACGACGAGCAGTACTTC
TRBJ1-1 | . | TRBV27 | . | CASQTANTEAFF | TGTGCCAGCCAGACAGCGAACACTGAAGCTTTCTTT
TRBJ2-7 | . | TRBV5-1 | . | CASSHQTGTYEQYF | TGCGCCAGCAGCCACCAGACAGGTACTTACGAGCAGTACTTC
TRBJ2-2 | . | TRBV27 | . | CASSPNGGIASGELFF | TGTGCCAGCAGTCCAAACGGGGGTATCGCTTCCGGGGAGCTGTTTTTT
TRBJ1-1 | . | TRBV6-4 | . | CASRMENRNAEAFF | TGTGCCAGCAGGATGGAGAACAGGAACGCTGAAGCTTTCTTT
TRBJ2-1 | . | TRBV19 | . | CASSLDGSSYNEQFF | TGTGCCAGTAGTCTGGACGGGAGCTCCTACAATGAGCAGTTCTTC
TRBJ1-1 | . | TRBV6-5 | TRBD1 | CASSYSYRGLNTEAFF | TGTGCCAGCAGTTACTCGTACAGGGGACTGAACACTGAAGCTTTCTTT
TRBJ2-7 | . | TRBV4-1 | TRBD1 | CASSQTGTGYYEQYF | TGCGCCAGCAGCCAAACCGGGACAGGGTACTACGAGCAGTACTTC
TRBJ2-6 | . | TRBV15 | . | CATSRASTGSGANVLTF | TGTGCCACCAGCAGAGCCTCGACAGGCTCTGGGGCCAACGTCCTGACTTTC